This T cell receptor beta chain was sequenced in a study of T cells after yellow fever vaccination. Study observations and caveats: It was a small share of clonotypes that appeared in both CD4 and CD8 compartments. High-abundance clonotypes from the bulk population could contaminate FACS-sorted repertoires.

TCRdb re-derived calls from the 5' RACE reads in MiXCR, one entry per CDR3 protein. This sample has around 530,000 distinct CDR3 sequences, with 17% found just once. V lost 2 bases and J lost 3, with 9 bases in between. Germline V gene sequence: CDR1 DFQATT, CDR2 SNEGSKA (reference sequence). The CDR3 is 13 residues long. Of note for this clonotype: The antigen remains undetermined.

The J gene is TRBJ2-3, the V gene TRBV20-1; D call uncertain. The sequence was collected from a man aged 18 to 29 who received the YFV17D yellow fever vaccine. Material: PBMCs, obtained around 5 days after the first yellow fever vaccination. The CDR3: CSARRATTDTQYF. CDR3 DNA sequence: TGCAGTGCTAGAAGGGCGACTACAGATACGCAGTATTTT.